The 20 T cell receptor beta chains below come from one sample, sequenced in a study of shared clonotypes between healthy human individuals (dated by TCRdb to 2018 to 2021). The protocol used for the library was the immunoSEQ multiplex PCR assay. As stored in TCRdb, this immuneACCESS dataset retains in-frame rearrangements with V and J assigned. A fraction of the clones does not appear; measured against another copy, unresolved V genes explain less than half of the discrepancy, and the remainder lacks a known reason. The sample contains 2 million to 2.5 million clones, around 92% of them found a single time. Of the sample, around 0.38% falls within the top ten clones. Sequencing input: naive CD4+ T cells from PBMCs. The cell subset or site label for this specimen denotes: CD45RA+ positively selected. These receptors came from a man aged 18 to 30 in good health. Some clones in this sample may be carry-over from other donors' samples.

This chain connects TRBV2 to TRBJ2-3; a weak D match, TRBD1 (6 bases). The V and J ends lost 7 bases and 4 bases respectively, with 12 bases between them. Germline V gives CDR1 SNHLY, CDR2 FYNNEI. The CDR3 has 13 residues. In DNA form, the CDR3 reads TGTGCCAGCATTCGAGGGGGTTCAGATACGCAGTATTTT. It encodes CASIRGGSDTQYF.

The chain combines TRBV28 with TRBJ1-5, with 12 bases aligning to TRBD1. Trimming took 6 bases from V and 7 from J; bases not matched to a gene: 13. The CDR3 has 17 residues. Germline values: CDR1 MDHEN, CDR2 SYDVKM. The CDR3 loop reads CASREYGTGGIIQPQHF. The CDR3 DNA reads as TGTGCCAGCAGGGAATACGGGACAGGGGGCATCATCCAGCCCCAGCATTTT.

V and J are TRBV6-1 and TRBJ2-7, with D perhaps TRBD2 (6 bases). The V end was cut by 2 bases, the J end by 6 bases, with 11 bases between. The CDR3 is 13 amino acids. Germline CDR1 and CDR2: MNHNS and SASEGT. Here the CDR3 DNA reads TGTGCCAGCAGTGAATCGCGGGATCGCGAGCAGTACTTC. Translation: CASSESRDREQYF.

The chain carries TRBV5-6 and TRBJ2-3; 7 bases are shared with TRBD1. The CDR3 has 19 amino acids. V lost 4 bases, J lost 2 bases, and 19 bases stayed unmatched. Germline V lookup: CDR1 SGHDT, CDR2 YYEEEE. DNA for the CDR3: TGTGCCAGCAGCCCCACGTTGTACCGGGACAGTAGTACCACAGATACGCAGTATTTT. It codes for CASSPTLYRDSSTTDTQYF.

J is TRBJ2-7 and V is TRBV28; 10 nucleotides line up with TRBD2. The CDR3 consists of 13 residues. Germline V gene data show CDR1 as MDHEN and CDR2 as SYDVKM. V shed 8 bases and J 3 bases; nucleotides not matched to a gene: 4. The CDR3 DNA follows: TGTGCCAGCCGAGCGGGAGGGGGCTACGAGCAGTACTTC. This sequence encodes CASRAGGGYEQYF.

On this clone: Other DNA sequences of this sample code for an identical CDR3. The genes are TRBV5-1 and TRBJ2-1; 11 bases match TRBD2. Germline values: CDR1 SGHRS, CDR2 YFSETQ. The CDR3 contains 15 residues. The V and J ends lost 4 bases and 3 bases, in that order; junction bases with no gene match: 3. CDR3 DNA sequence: TGCGCCAGCAGCCTTACTAGCGGGAGCTACAATGAGCAGTTCTTC. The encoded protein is CASSLTSGSYNEQFF.

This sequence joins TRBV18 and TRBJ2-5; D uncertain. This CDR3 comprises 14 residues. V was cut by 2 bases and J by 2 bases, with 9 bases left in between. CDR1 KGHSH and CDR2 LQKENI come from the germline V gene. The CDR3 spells CASSPRPPQETQYF. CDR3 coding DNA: TGTGCCAGCTCACCAAGGCCACCACAAGAGACCCAGTACTTC. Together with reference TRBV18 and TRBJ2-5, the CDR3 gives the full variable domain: NAGVMQNPRHLVRRRGQEARLRCSPMKGHSHVYWYRQLPEEGLKFMVYLQKENIIDESGMPKERFSAEFPKEGPSILRIQQVVRGDSAAYFCASSPRPPQETQYFGPGTRLLVL.

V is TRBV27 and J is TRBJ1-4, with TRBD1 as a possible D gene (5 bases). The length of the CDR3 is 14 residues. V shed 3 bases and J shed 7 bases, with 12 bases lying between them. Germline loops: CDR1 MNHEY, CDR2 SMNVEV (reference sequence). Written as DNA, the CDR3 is TGTGCCAGCAGTTTTTTGACAGAGGGTGAAAAACTGTTTTTT. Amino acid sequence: CASSFLTEGEKLFF. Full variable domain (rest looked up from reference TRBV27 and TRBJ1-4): EAQVTQNPRYLITVTGKKLTVTCSQNMNHEYMSWYRQDPGLGLRQIYYSMNVEVTDKGDVPEGYKVSRKEKRNFPLILESPSPNQTSLYFCASSFLTEGEKLFFGSGTQLSVL.

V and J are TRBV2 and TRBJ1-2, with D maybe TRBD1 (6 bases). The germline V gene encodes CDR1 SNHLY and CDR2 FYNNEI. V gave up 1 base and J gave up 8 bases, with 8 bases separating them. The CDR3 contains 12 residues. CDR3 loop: CASSEDQGGYTF. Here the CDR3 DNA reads TGTGCCAGCAGTGAAGACCAGGGGGGCTACACCTTC.

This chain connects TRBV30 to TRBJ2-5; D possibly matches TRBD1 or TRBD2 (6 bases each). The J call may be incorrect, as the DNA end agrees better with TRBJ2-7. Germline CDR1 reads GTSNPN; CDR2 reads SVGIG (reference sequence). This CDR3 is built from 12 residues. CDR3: CAWSVEGGEQYF. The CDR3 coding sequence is TGTGCCTGGAGTGTGGAGGGGGGCGAGCAGTACTTC.

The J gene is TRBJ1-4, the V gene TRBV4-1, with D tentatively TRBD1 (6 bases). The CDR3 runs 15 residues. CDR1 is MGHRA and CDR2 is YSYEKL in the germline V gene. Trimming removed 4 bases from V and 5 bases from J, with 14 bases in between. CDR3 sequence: CASSRGGGLNEKLFF. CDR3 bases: TGCGCCAGCAGCCGTGGGGGGGGCCTCAATGAAAAACTGTTTTTT.

CDR3 in DNA: TGTGCCAGCAGGAGCAGGGCCATGAACACTGAAGCTTTCTTT. It specifies CASRSRAMNTEAFF. The chain combines TRBV27 with TRBJ1-1; TRBD1 might be the D (5 bases). This CDR3 comprises 14 residues. Trimming took 6 bases from V and 0 from J, leaving 11 bases between them. Germline V gives CDR1 MNHEY, CDR2 SMNVEV (reference sequence).

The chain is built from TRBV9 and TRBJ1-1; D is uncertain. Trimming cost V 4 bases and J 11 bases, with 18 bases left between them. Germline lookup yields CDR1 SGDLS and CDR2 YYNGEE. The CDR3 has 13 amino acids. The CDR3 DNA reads TGTGCCAGCAGCCCCGAAGTCGGTACAAGCGCTTTCTTT. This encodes CASSPEVGTSAFF.

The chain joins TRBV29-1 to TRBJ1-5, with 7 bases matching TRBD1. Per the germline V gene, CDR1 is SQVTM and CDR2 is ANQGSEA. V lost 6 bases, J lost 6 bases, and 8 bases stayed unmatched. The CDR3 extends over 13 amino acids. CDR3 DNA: TGCAGCGTCGCAGGGGGTGAGGGTCAGCCCCAGCATTTT. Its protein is CSVAGGEGQPQHF.

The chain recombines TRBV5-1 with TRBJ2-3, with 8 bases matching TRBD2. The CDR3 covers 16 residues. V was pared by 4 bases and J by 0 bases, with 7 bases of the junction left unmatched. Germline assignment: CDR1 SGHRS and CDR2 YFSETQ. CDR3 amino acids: CASSRQREPSTDTQYF. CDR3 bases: TGCGCCAGCAGCCGCCAGCGGGAGCCCAGCACAGATACGCAGTATTTT.

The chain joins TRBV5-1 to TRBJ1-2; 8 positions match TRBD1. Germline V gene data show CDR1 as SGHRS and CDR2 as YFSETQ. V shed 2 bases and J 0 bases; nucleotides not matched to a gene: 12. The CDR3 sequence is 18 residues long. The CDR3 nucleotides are TGCGCCAGCAGCTTTATGCCAGGGGGCACCTCTACTAACTATGGCTACACCTTC. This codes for CASSFMPGGTSTNYGYTF.

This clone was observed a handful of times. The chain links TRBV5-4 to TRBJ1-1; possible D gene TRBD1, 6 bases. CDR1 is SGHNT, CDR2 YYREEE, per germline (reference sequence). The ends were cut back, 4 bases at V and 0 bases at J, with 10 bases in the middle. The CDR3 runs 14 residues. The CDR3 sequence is CASSPDSMNTEAFF. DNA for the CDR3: TGTGCCAGCAGCCCGGACAGCATGAACACTGAAGCTTTCTTT.

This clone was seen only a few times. CDR3 loop: CASSPWGQGTGYTF. CDR3 nucleotides: TGTGCCAGCAGCCCCTGGGGACAGGGAACTGGCTACACCTTC. The rearrangement joins TRBV4-2 to TRBJ1-2; 9 bases are a match to TRBD1. J was trimmed by 7 bases and V by 4 bases; bases with no gene match: 7. This CDR3 spans 14 amino acids. Germline CDR1 is LGHNA and CDR2 is YNFKEQ.

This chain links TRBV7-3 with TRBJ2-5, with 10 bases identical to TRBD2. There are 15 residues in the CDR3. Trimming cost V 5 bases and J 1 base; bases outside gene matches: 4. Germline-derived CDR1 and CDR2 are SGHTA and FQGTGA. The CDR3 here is CASSVAGGFQETQYF. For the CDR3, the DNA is TGTGCCAGCAGCGTAGCGGGAGGATTCCAAGAGACCCAGTACTTC. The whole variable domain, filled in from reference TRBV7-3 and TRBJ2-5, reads GAGVSQTPSNKVTEKGKYVELRCDPISGHTALYWYRQSLGQGPEFLIYFQGTGAADDSGLPNDRFFAVRPEGSVSTLKIQRTERGDSAVYLCASSVAGGFQETQYFGPGTRLLVL.

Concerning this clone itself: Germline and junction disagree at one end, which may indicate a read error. The CDR3 is CASRLDRVNFFSEQYF. Here the CDR3 DNA reads TGTGCCAGCAGGTTGGACAGGGTCAACTTTTTTAGCGAGCAGTACTTC. The chain carries TRBV5-5 and TRBJ2-7, with TRBD1 identical over 8 bases. Germline V gene lookup returns CDR1 SGHKS and CDR2 YYEKEE (reference sequence). This CDR3 contains 16 residues. Full variable domain (remainder filled in from reference TRBV5-5 and TRBJ2-7): DAGVTQSPTHLIKTRGQQVTLRCSPISGHKSVSWYQQVLGQGPQFIFQYYEKEERGRGNFPDRFSARQFPNYSSELNVNALLLGDSALYLCASRLDRVNFFSEQYFGPGTRLTVT.